A selection of T cell receptor beta chains follows, all from one sample in a study of cytotoxic CD8 clonotypes in ibrutinib-treated CLL. Method: immunoSEQ multiplex PCR; TCRdb's copy keeps in-frame clones and lacks some. The sample includes around 76,000 clones, 75% to 90% of them seen just once. The specimen was PBMCs, collected after 24 months of ibrutinib treatment. The origin of the receptors is a human donor with chronic lymphocytic leukemia. CDR3s include the opening cysteine and the closing phenylalanine or tryptophan. Each record gives: J gene, V gene, clone size, D gene, CDR3 DNA, CDR3 protein. A D gene is named only where the DNA matches it firmly. Clone size appears in some rows only: once, few, many, or a class for an expanded clone.

TRBJ2-3 TRBV9 NA NA TGTGCCAGCAGCGTAAGTCAGGGAACAGATACGCAGTATTTT CASSVSQGTDTQYF
TRBJ2-2 TRBV11-1 NA TRBD2 TGTGCCAGCAGCTTAGCGAGGGTAGCGGGAGCCGGGGAGCTGTTTTTT CASSLARVAGAGELFF
TRBJ2-2 TRBV5-8 NA NA TGTGCCAGCAGCTTGTTTGTCGTCGGCGGGGAGCTGTTTTTT CASSLFVVGGELFF
TRBJ1-1 TRBV5-1 NA NA TGCGCCAGCAGCTTGGCCCCGTCGGAGGTCACTGAAGCTTTCTTT CASSLAPSEVTEAFF
TRBJ2-1 TRBV6-6 once NA TGTGCCAGCAGTTACTCGCGGAACTCCTACAATGAGCAGTTCTTC CASSYSRNSYNEQFF
TRBJ2-1 TRBV19 medium-sized TRBD2 TGTGCCAGTAGTCCCACTAGCGCCCAAGGGGTAAATGAGCAGTTCTTC CASSPTSAQGVNEQFF
TRBJ2-7 TRBV21-1 NA NA TGTGCCAGCAGCAAAGGGCCCCCCTCCATAAGACGGCTGAATCAATTTATTAGCTCCTACGAGCAGTACTTC CASSKGPPSIRRLNQFISSYEQYF
TRBJ2-1 TRBV6-1 NA NA TGTGCCAGCAGTGAAGGGACAGCCTTCTATGAGCAGTTCTTC CASSEGTAFYEQFF
TRBJ2-1 TRBV6-6 NA TRBD2 TGTGCCAGCAGCTACGGGACTAGCATCGACAATGAGCAGTTCTTC CASSYGTSIDNEQFF
TRBJ1-1 TRBV30 few NA TGTGCCTGGAGTGTACTCACTGAAGCTTTCTTT CAWSVLTEAFF
TRBJ1-5 TRBV6-5 NA NA TGTGCCAGCAGTTACTCGGCTTTGGTGAATCAGCCCCAGCATTTT CASSYSALVNQPQHF